Below, one T cell receptor (beta chain) is given with its context. Germline CDR1 SNHLY, CDR2 FYNNEI. The V and J ends lost 4 bases and 0 bases, in that order; junction bases with no gene match: 3. The CDR3 is 14 amino acids. This entry comes from a study of blood T cell repertoires in COVID-19. Across the study: There were acute and convalescent COVID-19 samples, and they came from the United States, Italy and Spain. T cells, B-cell-depleted T cells, or PBMCs supplied cDNA or gDNA.

Sequenced by immunoSEQ multiplex PCR; TCRdb stores in-frame clones only, minus some. The repertoire consists of 90,000 to 120,000 clones, with 85% to 90% occurring once and the leading ten covering 32%. Input material: peripheral blood. The genes are TRBV2 and TRBJ2-7; 7 bases align to TRBD1. This TCR was recovered from a woman of 80 years or more with acute or convalescent COVID-19. CDR3 sequence reads: CASSGQGSSYEQYF. For the CDR3, the DNA is TGTGCCAGCAGTGGACAGGGCAGCTCCTACGAGCAGTACTTC.